The clone carrying this T cell receptor beta chain came up a few times. The antigen is undetermined. The time point was: pre-treatment baseline. Patients with prior systemic cancer treatment, concomitant immunosuppressants, or other active malignancies were excluded. This sample is drawn from a study of blood T cell dynamics during melanoma immunotherapy. Study observations and caveats: Whether repertoire-driving clones were melanoma-specific could not be determined.

This table comes from immunoSEQ multiplex PCR, and its TCRdb copy is limited to in-frame clones, with some not included. The profile shows about 5,000 clones, around nine tenths of them singletons. The sample was blood, taken from a patient treated with checkpoint blockade. This clonotype was sampled from a human donor with melanoma.

DNA for the CDR3: TGTGCCAGCAGCTTGGCCTCCGCAGGGCGCACTGAAGCTTTCTTT. This gives the protein CASSLASAGRTEAFF. The rearrangement links TRBV5-6 to TRBJ1-1; possibly TRBD1 for D (5 bases). CDR1 and CDR2 (germline): SGHDT, YYEEEE. V shed 0 bases and J shed 4 bases, with 13 bases lying between them. CDR3 size: 15 residues.